The sequence of this T cell receptor beta chain was determined in a study of T cell changes during pregnancy in multiple sclerosis. The germline V gene encodes CDR1 MNHNS and CDR2 SASEGT. The CDR3 is 19 residues long. Deletions cut 2 bases from V and 1 base from J, with 21 bases between. The protocol was immunoSEQ multiplex PCR, while the TCRdb copy is restricted to in-frame clones and leaves out a portion. The data hold 90,000 or so clones, with 91% observed a single time. This rearrangement joins TRBV6-1 to TRBJ2-1; D is perhaps TRBD2 (5 bases). This TCR derives from a female donor with multiple sclerosis, enrolled in a pregnancy study. Here the sequenced sample was peripheral blood, taken before pregnancy. The CDR3 coding sequence is TGTGCCAGCAGTGAAACGCCCGGGGTGGGCGTTGGGTCCTACAATGAGCAGTTCTTC. Translated, it gives CASSETPGVGVGSYNEQFF.